Below, 30 T cell receptor beta chains from the same sample are listed, as sequenced in a study of a mutant IDH1 vaccine in newly diagnosed glioma. Time point of the sample: week 11, during vaccination. What each vaccine dose contained was 300 ug of mutant IDH1 20-mer peptide, accompanied by topical imiquimod. TCRdb's table, derived via immunoSEQ multiplex PCR, lists solely in-frame clones and lacks some. The sample comprises roughly 120,000 clones, roughly 88% of which are singletons, and more than 0.55% rests with the top ten. These receptors have no known antigen. The sample consisted of PBMCs, taken from a glioma patient whose treatment included an IDH1 peptide vaccine. The receptors derive from a woman aged 50 to 60 with glioma.

The chain combines TRBV5-4 with TRBJ2-7, with D perhaps being TRBD1 or TRBD2 (5 bases each). The CDR3 has 14 amino acids. Trimming removed 0 bases at V and 6 bases at J, with 13 bases between. Germline loops: CDR1 SGHNT, CDR2 YYREEE (reference sequence). For the CDR3, the DNA is TGTGCCAGCAGCTTGGCGTGGGGGACCATCGAGCAGTACTTC. This gives the protein CASSLAWGTIEQYF. The complete variable domain, with remaining parts taken from reference TRBV5-4 and TRBJ2-7, reads ETGVTQSPTHLIKTRGQQVTLRCSSQSGHNTVSWYQQALGQGPQFIFQYYREEENGRGNFPPRFSGLQFPNYSSELNVNALELDDSALYLCASSLAWGTIEQYFGPGTRLTVT.

This chain links TRBV5-1 with TRBJ1-1; perhaps TRBD1 as D (6 bases). Germline V gene data show CDR1 as SGHRS and CDR2 as YFSETQ. CDR3 size: 15 residues. V gave up 2 bases and J gave up 3 bases, with 14 bases separating them. CDR3 nucleotide sequence: TGCGCCAGCAGCTTAACAGGGACGGCGGACACTGAAGCTTTCTTT. Protein: CASSLTGTADTEAFF.

The V call is TRBV4-1, the J call TRBJ2-3; D might be TRBD1 (6 bases). The CDR3 sequence is 16 residues long. Germline V gene data show CDR1 as MGHRA and CDR2 as YSYEKL. V was clipped by 4 bases and J by 9 bases, with 23 bases between them. CDR3 sequence: CASSPKRMPGQQTQYF. In DNA form, the CDR3 reads TGCGCCAGCAGCCCCAAGAGAATGCCGGGACAACAAACGCAGTATTTT.

V is TRBV7-2 and J is TRBJ2-2; tentatively, D is TRBD1 or TRBD2 (5 bases each). The CDR3 is made up of 14 amino acids. Deletions cut 3 bases from V and 4 bases from J, with 9 bases between. Germline V gene sequence: CDR1 SGHTA, CDR2 FQGNSA. The CDR3 DNA is TGTGCCAGCAGCTTCTTCGGGGCCACCGGGGAGCTGTTTTTT. Its protein is CASSFFGATGELFF.

V gene TRBV19 combines with J gene TRBJ2-7; 9 nucleotides match TRBD2. The junction had 12 bases not matched to a gene; V was cut back by 8 bases and J by 7 bases. The germline gives CDR1 LNHDA, CDR2 SQIVND (reference sequence). This CDR3 comprises 14 residues. The CDR3 here is CASASAGGVREQYF. The CDR3 DNA sequence: TGTGCCAGTGCCTCAGCGGGAGGAGTTAGGGAGCAGTACTTC.

The chain recombines TRBV19 with TRBJ2-7, with D possibly TRBD2 on 5 matching bases. The germline V gene has CDR1 LNHDA and CDR2 SQIVND (reference sequence). The CDR3 covers 13 residues. Between the trimmed V and J ends, which lost 0 bases and 5 bases, there was a span of 8 bases. CDR3 nucleotides: TGTGCCAGTAGTATAGATTGGGGAGACGAGCAGTACTTC. Translated: CASSIDWGDEQYF.

As to this clone: The sample carries other DNA sequences with the same CDR3. This chain uses TRBV28 with TRBJ2-7, with D hard to call. Trimming left V 2 bases short and J 0 bases short, with 5 bases between. The CDR3 has 13 residues. CDR1 MDHEN and CDR2 SYDVKM come from the germline V gene. This chain's CDR3 is CASSLTGSYEQYF. The CDR3 nucleotides are TGTGCCAGCAGTTTAACGGGCTCCTACGAGCAGTACTTC.

The rearrangement links TRBV9 to TRBJ2-7, with a weak D call TRBD1 (5 bases). The CDR3 is 14 residues long. Germline lookup yields CDR1 SGDLS and CDR2 YYNGEE. Between the trimmed V and J ends, which lost 2 bases and 3 bases, there was a span of 12 bases. Here the CDR3 reads CASSVQGVGYEQYF. CDR3 bases: TGTGCCAGCAGCGTCCAGGGTGTAGGCTACGAGCAGTACTTC.

The chain's CDR3 is CASGQPSFHEQFF. CDR3 bases: TGTGCCAGCGGACAGCCCTCGTTCCATGAGCAGTTCTTC. The chain joins TRBV6-1 to TRBJ2-1, with D possibly matching TRBD1 (6 bases). The CDR3 sequence is 13 residues long. Trimming left V 8 bases short and J 8 bases short, with 16 bases between. Germline V gene sequence: CDR1 MNHNS, CDR2 SASEGT.

The V gene is TRBV2, the J gene TRBJ2-5; the match to TRBD2 covers 8 bases. The length of the CDR3 is 15 residues. The trim removed 7 bases at V and 5 bases at J, leaving 12 bases unmatched. Germline loops: CDR1 SNHLY, CDR2 FYNNEI. The CDR3 DNA reads TGTGCCAGCACCCTCGGCGGGGGCGGGGGGGAGACCCAGTACTTC. It yields the protein CASTLGGGGGETQYF.

The chain recombines TRBV4-1 with TRBJ1-5; D is unresolved. CDR3 size: 16 residues. V was clipped by 0 bases and J by 4 bases, with 13 bases between them. Per the germline V gene, CDR1 is MGHRA and CDR2 is YSYEKL. CDR3 region: CASSQDSGATNQPQHF. The CDR3 DNA follows: TGCGCCAGCAGCCAAGATTCGGGAGCGACTAATCAGCCCCAGCATTTT.

V gene TRBV10-2 combines with J gene TRBJ1-3, with 9 bases aligning to TRBD1. The germline CDR1 and CDR2 sequences are WSHSY and SAAADI. The CDR3 covers 16 residues. V lost 2 bases, J lost 4 bases, and 6 bases stayed unmatched. CDR3 bases: TGCGCCAGCAGTGAGAACCGGGACAGGGCGGGAAACACCATATATTTT. Translating gives CASSENRDRAGNTIYF.

The rearrangement links TRBV5-5 to TRBJ2-7; 11 bases are shared with TRBD2. The CDR3 is 15 amino acids. Germline V gene sequence: CDR1 SGHKS, CDR2 YYEKEE (reference sequence). Trimming at V came to 5 bases and at J to 6 bases, leaving 10 bases not matched to a gene. In DNA form, the CDR3 reads TGTGCCAGCAGGGCCTGGCGGCTAGCGGGAGGCGAGCAGTACTTC. Amino acids: CASRAWRLAGGEQYF.

The chain couples TRBV7-3 to TRBJ2-5; 8 bases fit TRBD1. The V segment lost 5 bases and the J segment 5 bases; nucleotides outside the gene matches: 10. The CDR3 length is 15 residues. Per the germline V gene, CDR1 is SGHTA and CDR2 is FQGTGA. The CDR3 is CASSIIPGQVETQYF. The CDR3 coding sequence is TGTGCCAGCAGCATTATCCCGGGACAGGTTGAGACCCAGTACTTC. Together with reference TRBV7-3 and TRBJ2-5, the CDR3 gives the full variable domain: GAGVSQTPSNKVTEKGKYVELRCDPISGHTALYWYRQSLGQGPEFLIYFQGTGAADDSGLPNDRFFAVRPEGSVSTLKIQRTERGDSAVYLCASSIIPGQVETQYFGPGTRLLVL.

This clone was detected once. V is TRBV2 and J is TRBJ2-7; possible D gene TRBD2, 5 bases. Germline assignment: CDR1 SNHLY and CDR2 FYNNEI. Trimming left V 7 bases short and J 0 bases short, with 19 bases between. The length of the CDR3 is 16 residues. This chain's CDR3 is CASMLGSDWGSYEQYF. CDR3 coding DNA: TGTGCCAGCATGTTAGGCTCGGACTGGGGCTCCTACGAGCAGTACTTC. The full variable domain, completed using reference TRBV2 and TRBJ2-7, is EPEVTQTPSHQVTQMGQEVILRCVPISNHLYFYWYRQILGQKVEFLVSFYNNEISEKSEIFDDQFSVERPDGSNFTLKIRSTKLEDSAMYFCASMLGSDWGSYEQYFGPGTRLTVT.

This chain links TRBV6-5 with TRBJ2-7; TRBD1 might be the D (6 bases). Between the trimmed V and J ends, which lost 5 bases and 2 bases, there was a span of 10 bases. The germline V gene encodes CDR1 MNHEY and CDR2 SVGAGI. The CDR3 is made up of 13 amino acids. Written as DNA, the CDR3 is TGTGCCAGCAGTAAGGCAGGGGCCTACGAGCAGTACTTC. This gives the protein CASSKAGAYEQYF.

V gene TRBV7-9 combines with J gene TRBJ2-5, with D unclear. Trimming took 2 bases from V and 14 from J, leaving 3 bases between them. This CDR3 is 8 amino acids long. Germline V lookup: CDR1 SEHNR, CDR2 FQNEAQ (reference sequence). The CDR3 spells CASSLTYF. CDR3 nucleotides: TGTGCCAGCAGCTTAACATACTTC.

The V and J genes are TRBV19 and TRBJ1-5; 7 bases map to TRBD1. V lost 5 bases to trimming and J lost 11 bases; unmatched junction nucleotides: 6. Germline V lookup: CDR1 LNHDA, CDR2 SQIVND (reference sequence). The CDR3 covers 12 residues. CDR3 in DNA: TGTGCCAGTAGTCCACGACAGGGAGCCCAGCATTTT. Protein: CASSPRQGAQHF.

The chain uses TRBV9 and TRBJ1-3, with D perhaps matching TRBD1 (6 bases). The V gene lost 3 bases and the J gene lost 0 bases, with 10 bases spanning the gap. Germline V gene lookup returns CDR1 SGDLS and CDR2 YYNGEE. The CDR3 totals 15 residues. CDR3 protein: CASSAGTSSGNTIYF. The CDR3 DNA reads TGTGCCAGCAGCGCCGGGACAAGCTCTGGAAACACCATATATTTT. The full variable domain, rest sourced from reference TRBV9 and TRBJ1-3, is DSGVTQTPKHLITATGQRVTLRCSPRSGDLSVYWYQQSLDQGLQFLIQYYNGEERAKGNILERFSAQQFPDLHSELNLSSLELGDSALYFCASSAGTSSGNTIYFGEGSWLTVV.

The chain couples TRBV28 to TRBJ2-7; D perhaps matches TRBD1 (6 bases). Germline assignment: CDR1 MDHEN and CDR2 SYDVKM. The V gene lost 6 bases and the J gene lost 4 bases, with 16 bases spanning the gap. This CDR3 contains 14 residues. The DNA of the CDR3 is TGTGCCAGCAGCGAGACCCACAGGGAGTACGAGCAGTACTTC. Protein sequence: CASSETHREYEQYF. The full variable domain, its missing parts supplied by reference TRBV28 and TRBJ2-7, is DVKVTQSSRYLVKRTGEKVFLECVQDMDHENMFWYRQDPGLGLRLIYFSYDVKMKEKGDIPEGYSVSREKKERFSLILESASTNQTSMYLCASSETHREYEQYFGPGTRLTVT.

V gene TRBV28 combines with J gene TRBJ2-4, with TRBD2 as a possible D gene (7 bases). This CDR3 is built from 15 residues. Trimming took off 6 bases at V and 2 bases at J, with 14 bases between the two ends. The germline V gene encodes CDR1 MDHEN and CDR2 SYDVKM. CDR3 region: CASSPPGGTKNIQYF. The CDR3 coding sequence is TGTGCCAGCAGCCCCCCGGGGGGCACCAAAAACATTCAGTACTTC. Using reference TRBV28 and TRBJ2-4 for the parts outside the CDR3, the full variable domain is DVKVTQSSRYLVKRTGEKVFLECVQDMDHENMFWYRQDPGLGLRLIYFSYDVKMKEKGDIPEGYSVSREKKERFSLILESASTNQTSMYLCASSPPGGTKNIQYFGAGTRLSVL.

The chain combines TRBV27 with TRBJ2-2, with 7 bases aligning to TRBD1. The V segment lost 3 bases and the J segment 5 bases; nucleotides outside the gene matches: 3. The CDR3 is 14 residues long. CDR1 is MNHEY and CDR2 is SMNVEV in the germline V gene (reference sequence). CDR3 region: CASSFAQGTGELFF. The CDR3 DNA reads TGTGCCAGCAGTTTTGCACAGGGGACCGGGGAGCTGTTTTTT.

The V gene is TRBV27, the J gene TRBJ2-7, with 8 bases fitting TRBD2. J lost 3 bases, V lost 5 bases, and 3 bases had no gene match. The CDR3 runs to 13 residues. The germline gives CDR1 MNHEY, CDR2 SMNVEV (reference sequence). The CDR3 coding sequence is TGTGCCAGCAGTAATAGCGGGAACTACGAGCAGTACTTC. Amino acids: CASSNSGNYEQYF.

This clone was detected once. The chain is built from TRBV18 and TRBJ2-1; 11 bases agree with TRBD2. Germline V gene data show CDR1 as KGHSH and CDR2 as LQKENI. The CDR3 is made up of 17 amino acids. The V and J ends lost 1 base and 6 bases, in that order; junction bases with no gene match: 8. The CDR3 region has the DNA TGTGCCAGCTCACCACGGGCGGATAGCGGGAGGGGCAATGAGCAGTTCTTC. Translation gives CASSPRADSGRGNEQFF. The full variable domain, its missing parts supplied by reference TRBV18 and TRBJ2-1, is NAGVMQNPRHLVRRRGQEARLRCSPMKGHSHVYWYRQLPEEGLKFMVYLQKENIIDESGMPKERFSAEFPKEGPSILRIQQVVRGDSAAYFCASSPRADSGRGNEQFFGPGTRLTVL.

The gene calls are TRBV19 and TRBJ2-1; no clear D gene. V lost 5 bases to trimming and J lost 7 bases, with 18 bases between them. The length of the CDR3 is 15 residues. CDR1 and CDR2 (germline): LNHDA, SQIVND (reference sequence). CDR3 in amino acids: CASSPTITDKNEQFF. The DNA for the CDR3 is TGTGCCAGTAGTCCTACAATAACAGACAAGAATGAGCAGTTCTTC. Supplemented by reference TRBV19 and TRBJ2-1, the full variable domain reads DGGITQSPKYLFRKEGQNVTLSCEQNLNHDAMYWYRQDPGQGLRLIYYSQIVNDFQKGDIAEGYSVSREKKESFPLTVTSAQKNPTAFYLCASSPTITDKNEQFFGPGTRLTVL.

This chain links TRBV4-1 with TRBJ1-5; D is undetermined. The germline V gene encodes CDR1 MGHRA and CDR2 YSYEKL. Trimming took 1 base from V and 6 from J, leaving 7 bases between them. This CDR3 is 13 amino acids long. CDR3 nucleotides: TGCGCCAGCAGCCAAGCAGAAATTCAGCCCCAGCATTTT. Its translation is CASSQAEIQPQHF.

On this clone itself: At the DNA level, this CDR3 is encoded by other sequences in the same sample as well. This sequence joins TRBV5-5 and TRBJ1-1; 8 bases fit TRBD1. CDR3 length: 15 amino acids. J was trimmed by 0 bases and V by 5 bases; bases with no gene match: 6. Germline V gene sequence: CDR1 SGHKS, CDR2 YYEKEE (reference sequence). CDR3 residues: CASRQRTGLNTEAFF. For the CDR3, the DNA is TGTGCCAGCAGGCAAAGGACAGGGCTGAACACTGAAGCTTTCTTT.

V and J are TRBV30 and TRBJ2-1; D unclear. The CDR3 is 13 residues long. V dropped 0 bases and J dropped 1 base, with 4 bases sitting between them. Looked up from germline, CDR1 is GTSNPN and CDR2 is SVGIG (reference sequence). In DNA form, the CDR3 reads TGTGCCTGGAGTGTTCAGTCCTACAATGAGCAGTTCTTC. Its translation: CAWSVQSYNEQFF.

The chain uses TRBV27 and TRBJ1-5; TRBD1 matches at 7 bases. This CDR3 has 14 residues. The J segment lost 2 bases and the V segment lost 4 bases, leaving 2 bases of the junction unmatched. Germline CDR1 is MNHEY and CDR2 is SMNVEV (reference sequence). The CDR3 spells CASSSGQGNQPQHF. In DNA, the CDR3 is TGTGCCAGCAGTTCTGGACAGGGCAATCAGCCCCAGCATTTT.

V usage is TRBV7-2 and J usage is TRBJ2-3; 15 positions match TRBD2. Germline V gene sequence: CDR1 SGHTA, CDR2 FQGNSA. The CDR3 is 16 amino acids. The trim removed 5 bases at V and 6 bases at J, leaving 6 bases unmatched. The CDR3 sequence: CASSRGTSGRRDTQYF. CDR3 coding DNA: TGTGCCAGCAGCCGCGGGACTAGCGGGAGGAGGGATACGCAGTATTTT. Complete variable domain (other parts from reference TRBV7-2 and TRBJ2-3): GAGVSQSPSNKVTEKGKDVELRCDPISGHTALYWYRQSLGQGLEFLIYFQGNSAPDKSGLPSDRFSAERTGGSVSTLTIQRTQQEDSAVYLCASSRGTSGRRDTQYFGPGTRLTVL.